These 26 T cell receptor beta chains originate from one sample sequenced in a study of immune heterogeneity within non-small cell lung tumors. Multiplex PCR relied on 32 V and 13 J primers to amplify TCR beta CDR3. Each CDR3 protein gets one entry after TCRdb re-called the multiplex PCR reads with MiXCR. The sample yields approximately 11,000 distinct CDR3 sequences, almost 30% seen once. Template material for each sample was roughly 600 ng of bulk tumor genomic DNA. Each primary tumor yielded several biopsies, collected far apart from one another at surgery. Curative surgical treatment was performed in patients who had newly diagnosed, untreated non-small cell lung cancer. The sequencing sample was made of lung tumor tissue. The receptors stem from a woman in her fifties or sixties with non-small cell lung cancer.

This clonotype has a count of ten or more. The CDR3 sequence: CASSMTGVQHF. The CDR3 nucleotides are TGTGCCAGTAGTATGACAGGGGTTCAGCATTTT. This chain joins TRBV19 and TRBJ1-5; 8 nucleotides match TRBD1. Germline V CDR1 and CDR2: LNHDA, SQIVND (reference sequence). V lost 3 bases, J lost 13 bases, and 2 bases stayed unmatched. This CDR3 spans 11 amino acids.

This clonotype has more than one count but fewer than ten. The chain links TRBV7-6 to TRBJ2-7; 8 bases agree with TRBD1. This CDR3 region has 14 residues. CDR1 and CDR2 from the germline V gene are SGHVS and FNYEAQ. The ends lost 5 bases at V and 1 base at J; junction bases unmatched: 4. CDR3: CASSPRTGSYEQYF. The CDR3 DNA is TGTGCCAGCAGCCCCCGGACAGGGTCCTACGAGCAGTACTTC.

This clonotype was counted many times. The V call is TRBV29-1, the J call TRBJ2-7; D gene ambiguous. The V end lost 6 bases, the J end lost 0 bases, and 18 bases lay between the germline ends. CDR1 and CDR2 (germline): SQVTM, ANQGSEA. The CDR3 is 15 residues long. The chain's CDR3 is CSVGRDGRVSYEQYF. For the CDR3, the DNA is TGCAGCGTGGGCCGAGACGGAAGGGTCTCCTACGAGCAGTACTTC.

There are a few counts of this clonotype. The chain combines TRBV30 with TRBJ2-6; D remains ambiguous. The V end was cut by 5 bases, the J end by 4 bases, with 9 bases between. Germline loops: CDR1 GTSNPN, CDR2 SVGIG (reference sequence). The CDR3 has 13 residues. The chain's CDR3 is CAWYVSGANVLTF. In nucleotides, the CDR3 is TGTGCCTGGTACGTCTCCGGGGCCAACGTCCTGACTTTC.

This clonotype is classed as medium-sized (0.01 to 0.1%). This rearrangement joins TRBV20-1 to TRBJ2-3; 7 bases align to TRBD1. Trimming cost V 3 bases and J 0 bases; bases outside gene matches: 6. Germline CDR1 reads DFQATT; CDR2 reads SNEGSKA (reference sequence). This CDR3 has 15 amino acids. The CDR3 DNA is TGCAGTGCTAGTACAGGGGACCTCAGCACAGATACGCAGTATTTT. Its protein is CSASTGDLSTDTQYF.

Comments on this clonotype: The CDR3 ends on some other residue instead of the conserved phenylalanine or tryptophan, so this is likely a read error. Because the CDR3's place on the DNA is in doubt, the DNA is left out and the CDR3 is given as listed by TCRdb. The chain combines TRBV6-1 with TRBJ2-3; the listed D gene, TRBD1, was not tested against the DNA. The CDR3 is 17 residues long, counting both termini. Germline V gene lookup returns CDR1 MNHNS and CDR2 SASEGT. CDR3 in amino acids: CASSMGQGDSYEQYFGP.

This clonotype was seen a few times. This chain connects TRBV9 to TRBJ2-1; 8 bases agree with TRBD1. The CDR3 loop spans 14 amino acids. With 3 bases clipped from V and 8 bases from J, the junction kept 7 bases outside the gene matches. CDR1 is SGDLS and CDR2 is YYNGEE in the germline V gene. CDR3 region: CASSAPTGEDEQFF. The DNA for the CDR3 is TGTGCCAGCAGCGCCCCGACAGGGGAGGATGAGCAGTTCTTC.

Within the sample, this clonotype is medium-sized. This rearrangement joins TRBV28 to TRBJ1-6; D perhaps matches TRBD1 (5 bases). The CDR3 has 16 amino acids. Trimming removed 4 bases at V and 7 bases at J, with 17 bases between. In germline, CDR1 is MDHEN, CDR2 SYDVKM. The CDR3 DNA follows: TGTGCCAGCAGTTCCTGGTCAGGGATGATAAATTCACCCCTCCACTTT. The encoded protein is CASSSWSGMINSPLHF.

With regard to this clonotype: It may be a read error: a sequence one base away is much more abundant. The chain carries TRBV6-2 or TRBV6-3 and TRBJ1-2; possibly TRBD1 for D (6 bases). Trimming took 6 bases from V and 4 from J, leaving 12 bases between them. Germline loops: CDR1 MNHEY, CDR2 SVGEGT. The length of the CDR3 is 13 residues. The CDR3 reads CASRRTVVYGYTF. CDR3 in DNA: TGTGCCAGCAGAAGGACAGTGGTCTATGGCTACACCTTC.

This clonotype has at least ten counts. The rearrangement uses TRBV20-1 and TRBJ2-5; 14 bases are shared with TRBD2. The germline gives CDR1 DFQATT, CDR2 SNEGSKA (reference sequence). With V trimmed by 0 bases and J by 5 bases, 11 bases remained unmatched. The CDR3 spans 18 residues. The CDR3 here is CSARDTATSGRALETQYF. DNA of the CDR3: TGCAGTGCTAGAGATACCGCGACTAGCGGGAGGGCCCTGGAGACCCAGTACTTC.

The V gene is TRBV7-9, the J gene TRBJ2-7; TRBD2 is a possible D gene (6 bases). Germline lookup yields CDR1 SEHNR and CDR2 FQNEAQ (reference sequence). The CDR3 extends over 12 amino acids. V gave up 5 bases and J gave up 6 bases, with 11 bases separating them. For the CDR3, the DNA is TGTGCCAGCAGCCGGGTGGGGGGCGAGCAGTACTTC. Translated, it gives CASSRVGGEQYF.

This CDR3 is CASSVGFRVSGGGETQYF. The CDR3 DNA is TGTGCCAGCAGCGTAGGTTTTAGGGTCTCAGGGGGCGGAGAGACCCAGTACTTC. This chain uses TRBV9 with TRBJ2-5; 8 nucleotides match TRBD1. Germline V gene sequence: CDR1 SGDLS, CDR2 YYNGEE. The CDR3 runs 18 residues. The ends lost 0 bases at V and 4 bases at J; junction bases unmatched: 14. Supplemented by reference TRBV9 and TRBJ2-5, the full variable domain reads DSGVTQTPKHLITATGQRVTLRCSPRSGDLSVYWYQQSLDQGLQFLIQYYNGEERAKGNILERFSAQQFPDLHSELNLSSLELGDSALYFCASSVGFRVSGGGETQYFGPGTRLLVL.

Only one count was recorded for this clonotype. Possible read error: a much larger clone is one base away. The chain links TRBV18 to TRBJ1-1, with 7 bases matching TRBD1. The CDR3 is 15 residues long. CDR1 and CDR2 from the germline V gene are KGHSH and LQKENI. The DNA for the CDR3 is TGTGCCAGCTCACCACCGTTAGGGGGCGACACTGAAGATTTCTTT. Residues: CASSPPLGGDTEDFF.

This clonotype was found many times. The chain combines TRBV20-1 with TRBJ2-7; TRBD2 agrees at 9 bases. Per germline, CDR1 DFQATT and CDR2 SNEGSKA (reference sequence). The V gene end was trimmed by 0 bases and the J gene end by 4 bases; junction bases not matched to a gene: 10. The CDR3 has 16 amino acids. In nucleotides, the CDR3 is TGCAGTGCTAGAGATAGGGGTAGCGGGAGTTTTTACGAGCAGTACTTC. It specifies CSARDRGSGSFYEQYF.

Points on this clonotype: This sequence may be a read error, since a much larger clone differs from it by one base. The rearrangement uses TRBV19 and TRBJ2-1, with 8 nucleotides matching TRBD1. Germline V gives CDR1 LNHDA, CDR2 SQIVND (reference sequence). This CDR3 has 16 amino acids. CDR3: CASSINGQGARNEHFF. CDR3 in DNA: TGTGCCAGTAGTATAAATGGGCAGGGGGCGCGAAATGAGCATTTCTTC.

This clonotype is medium-sized. This chain links TRBV11-2 with TRBJ1-4, with unresolved D. The germline gives CDR1 SGHAT, CDR2 FQNNGV. CDR3 length equals 15 residues. V was shortened by 0 bases and J by 7 bases, with 12 bases between the two germline ends. CDR3 sequence (DNA): TGTGCCAGCAGCTTAGATTTCTCGGCGGGTGAAAAACTGTTTTTT. Translation gives CASSLDFSAGEKLFF.

The CDR3 coding sequence is TGCAGTGCTAGAGCTGGGGCAGGGGGCGGAAGCTATGGCTACACCTTC. This translates into CSARAGAGGGSYGYTF. The V and J genes are TRBV20-1 and TRBJ1-2, with TRBD1 matching 8 bases. Per germline, CDR1 DFQATT and CDR2 SNEGSKA (reference sequence). Trimming at V came to 1 base and at J to 4 bases, leaving 11 bases not matched to a gene. There are 16 residues in the CDR3.

In this sample, this clonotype turned up a few times. The rearrangement links TRBV7-9 to TRBJ2-3; the match to TRBD2 covers 7 bases. Trimming removed 4 bases from V and 8 bases from J; junction bases left unmatched: 12. CDR1 SEHNR and CDR2 FQNEAQ come from the germline V gene (reference sequence). This CDR3 has 15 residues. In DNA, the CDR3 is TGTGCCAGCAGCTCCTCTAACGGGGGGATCGGTACGCAGTATTTT. Translation gives CASSSSNGGIGTQYF.

This clonotype was seen ten or more times. The rearrangement joins TRBV2 to TRBJ1-2; D is undetermined. The CDR3 consists of 13 residues. The V end lost 8 bases, the J end lost 6 bases, and 16 bases lay between the germline ends. The V gene's germline CDR1 is SNHLY and CDR2 FYNNEI. CDR3 DNA sequence: TGTGCCAGCCCGCCGGTTAGTGGGAATGGCTACACCTTC. Translating gives CASPPVSGNGYTF.

The chain recombines TRBV18 with TRBJ2-5; D gene uncertain. Trimming cost V 3 bases and J 5 bases, with 7 bases left between them. This CDR3 has 12 residues. The germline CDR1 and CDR2 sequences are KGHSH and LQKENI. DNA for the CDR3: TGTGCCAGCTCACCCGTTCGCGAGACCCAGTACTTC. Translation: CASSPVRETQYF.

This clonotype is medium-sized (0.01 to 0.1%) within its sample. The V gene is TRBV2, the J gene TRBJ1-6; no reliable D call. With 3 bases removed from V and 6 bases from J, the gap between germline ends came to 9 bases. CDR1 and CDR2 from the germline V gene are SNHLY and FYNNEI. The CDR3 is 14 amino acids. Here the CDR3 reads CASSDRLLNSPLHF. The CDR3 region has the DNA TGTGCCAGCAGTGACAGACTACTTAATTCACCCCTCCACTTT.

As to this clonotype: Germline is not matched at one junction end, which may reflect a read error. The V call is TRBV6-2 or TRBV6-3, the J call TRBJ2-3, with 7 bases fitting TRBD2. Germline V gene data show CDR1 as MNHEY and CDR2 as SVGEGT. This CDR3 region has 15 residues. The CDR3 sequence is CASSSDGRFSDTRHF. CDR3 DNA sequence: TGTGCCAGCAGTTCCGACGGGAGGTTTTCAGATACGCGGCATTTT.

This chain connects TRBV20-1 to TRBJ2-1, with 15 bases that match TRBD2. Germline V gene lookup returns CDR1 DFQATT and CDR2 SNEGSKA (reference sequence). The length of the CDR3 is 15 residues. V was pared by 0 bases and J by 9 bases, with 3 bases of the junction left unmatched. The CDR3 region is CSAREGLAGGREQFF. In DNA, the CDR3 is TGCAGTGCTAGAGAGGGACTAGCGGGGGGCCGTGAGCAGTTCTTC.

The chain carries TRBV5-1 and TRBJ1-3; possible D gene TRBD1, 6 bases. Germline CDR1 SGHRS, CDR2 YFSETQ. This CDR3 is built from 14 residues. The V end lost 4 bases, the J end lost 0 bases, and 8 bases lay between the germline ends. For the CDR3, the DNA is TGCGCCAGCAGCCTGGGGGCCTCTGGAAACACCATATATTTT. It is translated as CASSLGASGNTIYF.

The J gene is TRBJ2-3, the V gene TRBV6-2 or TRBV6-3, with 7 bases identical to TRBD1. CDR1 MNHEY and CDR2 SVGEGT come from the germline V gene. The ends lost 4 bases at V and 5 bases at J; junction bases unmatched: 3. CDR3 size: 13 residues. The CDR3 nucleotides are TGTGCCAGCAGTTGTCAGGGGGTAGATACGCAGTATTTT. Its protein is CASSCQGVDTQYF.

This clonotype is medium-sized by share. V usage is TRBV25-1 and J usage is TRBJ2-7; D remains unclear. V shed 8 bases and J shed 0 bases, with 11 bases lying between them. CDR1 MGHDK and CDR2 SYGVNS come from the germline V gene. The CDR3 runs 13 residues. The CDR3 region has the DNA TGTGCCAGCGTTGGGTCGGGCTCCTACGAGCAGTACTTC. Translating gives CASVGSGSYEQYF.